This TCR beta chain was captured by sequencing in a study of stem cell transplantation in POMP-related autoinflammatory disease. Profiling relied on immunoSEQ multiplex PCR, and the TCRdb table lists in-frame clones only, not all of them. This sample has some 31,000 clones, with about 91% found just once. Sequences were derived from CD4+ T cells from PBMCs, sampled before stem cell transplantation. This clonotype originated in a human donor with POMP-related autoinflammation and immune dysregulation (PRAID).

CDR3: CSVEDPDRAYGYTF. CDR3 coding DNA: TGCAGCGTTGAAGATCCGGACAGGGCTTATGGCTACACCTTC. This chain joins TRBV29-1 and TRBJ1-2; 8 bases match TRBD1. The germline gives CDR1 SQVTM, CDR2 ANQGSEA. Unmatched junction bases numbered 5, after V lost 0 bases and J lost 5 bases. This CDR3 is 14 amino acids long.